What follows is one TCR beta chain and its context. The data originate from a study of regulatory T cells in long-lasting Graves disease. The TCR beta library used iRepertoire HTBI primers with Arm-PCR amplification of CDR3. Each CDR3 protein is one row after TCRdb ran MiXCR on the multiplex PCR reads. The sample has about 470,000 distinct CDR3 sequences; roughly 21% are singletons. Time point meaning: persistent/refractory GD, antithyroid drugs over 5 years with positive TRAb. Making the TCR library involved RNA that had been extracted from PBMCs. The sample consisted of peripheral blood mononuclear cells (PBMCs), taken when the disease was refractory, from a patient treated with antithyroid drugs. This sequence originates from a female donor with Graves disease.

The DNA for the CDR3 is TGTGCCAGCACCAACTTTCCGGGACAGGGGGCAGGGTATGGCTACACCTTC. It codes for CASTNFPGQGAGYGYTF. The chain combines TRBV6-1 with TRBJ1-2; 12 nucleotides match TRBD1. Germline lookup yields CDR1 MNHNS and CDR2 SASEGT. This CDR3 has 17 residues. Trimming took 7 bases from V and 5 from J; bases not matched to a gene: 14.